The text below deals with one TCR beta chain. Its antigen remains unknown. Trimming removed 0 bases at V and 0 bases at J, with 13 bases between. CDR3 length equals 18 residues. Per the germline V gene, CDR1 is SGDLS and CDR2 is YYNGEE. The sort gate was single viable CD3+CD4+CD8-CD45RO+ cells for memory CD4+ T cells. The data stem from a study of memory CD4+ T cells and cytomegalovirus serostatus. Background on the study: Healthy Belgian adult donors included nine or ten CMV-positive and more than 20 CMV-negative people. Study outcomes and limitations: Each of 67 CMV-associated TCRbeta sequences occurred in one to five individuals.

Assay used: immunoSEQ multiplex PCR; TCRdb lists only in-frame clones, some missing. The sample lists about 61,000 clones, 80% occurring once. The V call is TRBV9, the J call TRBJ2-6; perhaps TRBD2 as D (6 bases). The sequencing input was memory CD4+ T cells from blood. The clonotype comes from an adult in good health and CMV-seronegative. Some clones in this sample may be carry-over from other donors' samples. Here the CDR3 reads CASSVATGGASGANVLTF. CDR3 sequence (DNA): TGTGCCAGCAGCGTAGCTACGGGCGGGGCCTCTGGGGCCAACGTCCTGACTTTC.